This T cell receptor beta chain was found in a study of CD8+ T cells in alopecia areata. Germline-derived CDR1 and CDR2 are SGDLS and YYNGEE. V was shortened by 0 bases and J by 9 bases, with 10 bases between the two germline ends. This CDR3 spans 13 amino acids. In this sample, this clone turned up a few times. TCR sequencing used cDNA made by reverse transcription of extracted RNA. Using immunoSEQ multiplex PCR, the repertoire was profiled, and TCRdb retains in-frame clones only, with some absent. The sample yields about 150,000 clones, around 47% seen once. The chain combines TRBV9 with TRBJ2-1; D uncertain. This clonotype was sampled from a human donor with alopecia areata. The sequenced material came from CD4+ T cells sorted from blood. CDR3 region: CASSVGPLGEQFF. DNA of the CDR3: TGTGCCAGCAGCGTAGGACCCTTGGGTGAGCAGTTCTTC.